This T cell receptor beta chain was captured in a study of T cell responses to AZD1222 COVID-19 vaccine. Study as a whole: Second-dose schedules of about 4 or about 12 weeks were combined. Study-wide results and caveats: Baseline serostatus was positive in only a handful of AZD1222 recipients. The donors showed a predominance of white British ancestry and of females, with possible underestimation of clonal diversity. Without day 14 samples, only post-peak T cell repertoires were studied.

Trimming took 7 bases from V and 0 from J, leaving 6 bases between them. CDR1 LNHDA and CDR2 SQIVND come from the germline V gene (reference sequence). The CDR3 covers 12 residues. This clone was seen only once. What it binds is unknown. TCRdb's table, derived via immunoSEQ multiplex PCR, lists solely in-frame clones and lacks some. The sample holds approximately 100,000 clones, around 94% seen once. This chain joins TRBV19 and TRBJ2-5; tentative D call: TRBD1 (5 bases). The receptor was derived from an adult in good health. The sample was peripheral blood, taken on day 0 of AZD1222 vaccination. Written as DNA, the CDR3 is TGTGCCAGTACAGGGTACCAAGAGACCCAGTACTTC. Translation gives CASTGYQETQYF.